These 26 T cell receptor beta chains originate from one sample sequenced in a study of beta chain features in type 1 diabetes. The entirety of the isolated RNA underwent reverse transcription, so expressed TCRB transcripts were sequenced. The assay was immunoSEQ multiplex PCR, and TCRdb's table has in-frame clones only and misses some. The table records hundreds of thousands of clones, 30% of them present only once. Material: naive CD4+ T cells from blood. The receptors stem from a man aged 18 to 30 in good health.

V gene TRBV15 combines with J gene TRBJ2-1; D assignment may be TRBD1 or TRBD2 (5 bases each). This CDR3 comprises 15 residues. Germline V gives CDR1 LNHNV, CDR2 YYDKDF (reference sequence). Trimming removed 4 bases from V and 8 bases from J, with 18 bases in between. CDR3 in amino acids: CATSNLLGDVDEQFF. The CDR3 DNA follows: TGTGCCACCAGCAACCTGCTGGGGGATGTGGATGAGCAGTTCTTC.

In DNA, the CDR3 is TGTGCCAGCAGCGTGCTGGGGACAGCACAAGAGACCCAGTACTTC. As protein: CASSVLGTAQETQYF. The chain is built from TRBV11-2 and TRBJ2-5, with 7 bases aligning to TRBD1. The V segment lost 5 bases and the J segment 2 bases; nucleotides outside the gene matches: 8. The CDR3 extends over 15 amino acids. In germline, CDR1 is SGHAT, CDR2 FQNNGV.

The chain combines TRBV28 with TRBJ1-3; D is perhaps TRBD1 (5 bases). CDR1 MDHEN and CDR2 SYDVKM come from the germline V gene. This CDR3 region has 15 residues. Trimming took 8 bases from V and 2 from J, leaving 16 bases between them. The CDR3 is CASDRRGRAGNTIYF. The CDR3 region has the DNA TGTGCCAGCGACCGGAGAGGCAGGGCTGGAAACACCATATATTTT.

The CDR3 nucleotides read TGTGCCGGCCAGAGTAATTCGGGAACGGAGACCCAGTACTTC. This sequence encodes CAGQSNSGTETQYF. The chain recombines TRBV6-6 with TRBJ2-5; D is possibly TRBD2 (5 bases). The CDR3 has 14 amino acids. Per the germline V gene, CDR1 is MNHNY and CDR2 is SVGAGI (reference sequence). Trimming pared 11 bases from V and 5 bases from J, leaving 21 bases between.

The chain is built from TRBV7-6 and TRBJ2-5, with D possibly being TRBD2 (6 bases). V shed 5 bases and J shed 4 bases, with 14 bases lying between them. Germline V gene lookup returns CDR1 SGHVS and CDR2 FNYEAQ. The CDR3 spans 14 residues. CDR3 sequence reads: CASSLEPGAETQYF. CDR3 bases: TGTGCCAGCAGCCTCGAGCCGGGAGCAGAGACCCAGTACTTC. The variable domain in full, completed from reference TRBV7-6 and TRBJ2-5, reads GAGVSQSPRYKVTKRGQDVALRCDPISGHVSLYWYRQALGQGPEFLTYFNYEAQQDKSGLPNDRFSAERPEGSISTLTIQRTEQRDSAMYRCASSLEPGAETQYFGPGTRLLVL.

The chain links TRBV6-1 to TRBJ1-1; 7 nucleotides align to TRBD1. After removal of 8 bases from V and 6 bases from J, the junction contained 3 bases not matched to a gene. The CDR3 consists of 11 residues. Germline values: CDR1 MNHNS, CDR2 SASEGT. The CDR3 loop is CASGDRSEAFF. CDR3 nucleotide sequence: TGTGCCAGCGGGGACAGATCTGAAGCTTTCTTT.

This clone has just a few counts. This chain uses TRBV7-9 with TRBJ1-1, with 8 bases matching TRBD1. J gave up 4 bases and V 6 bases, and 4 bases lay outside the gene matches. CDR3 size: 13 residues. Germline CDR1 SEHNR, CDR2 FQNEAQ (reference sequence). The CDR3 sequence is CASSDRGITEAFF. The CDR3 coding sequence is TGTGCCAGCAGTGACAGGGGAATCACTGAAGCTTTCTTT.

The sample holds a few counts of this clone. The V gene is TRBV7-7, the J gene TRBJ2-5; D is uncertain. Germline CDR1 is SSHAT and CDR2 is FNYEAQ (reference sequence). Between the trimmed V and J ends, which lost 4 bases and 5 bases, there was a span of 8 bases. This CDR3 region has 12 residues. The CDR3 DNA reads TGTGCCAGCAGCTCATGGACGGAGACCCAGTACTTC. This sequence encodes CASSSWTETQYF.

About this clone itself: This sample includes further DNA sequences coding for the same CDR3. The J gene is TRBJ2-1, the V gene TRBV2; D gene uncertain. The CDR3 consists of 13 residues. Trimming pared 2 bases from V and 4 bases from J, leaving 6 bases between. Per the germline V gene, CDR1 is SNHLY and CDR2 is FYNNEI. CDR3 coding DNA: TGTGCCAGCAGTGAAAGTGTTTACAATGAGCAGTTCTTC. It encodes CASSESVYNEQFF.

Points on this clone: This CDR3 is also generated by other DNA sequences in the sample. The gene calls are TRBV4-3 and TRBJ1-5; 8 bases agree with TRBD1. The trim removed 0 bases at V and 2 bases at J, leaving 0 bases unmatched. CDR3 size: 15 residues. The germline CDR1 and CDR2 sequences are LGHNA and YSLEER. The DNA for the CDR3 is TGCGCCAGCAGCCAAGAGGACAGGGGCAATCAGCCCCAGCATTTT. It yields the protein CASSQEDRGNQPQHF.

The rearrangement links TRBV4-1 to TRBJ2-1; D ambiguous. Germline values: CDR1 MGHRA, CDR2 YSYEKL. The ends were cut back, 4 bases at V and 6 bases at J, with 19 bases in the middle. This CDR3 region has 16 residues. CDR3 loop: CASSPVGLNLGNEQFF. The CDR3 region has the DNA TGCGCCAGCAGCCCGGTAGGCTTAAATTTGGGCAATGAGCAGTTCTTC.

The chain uses TRBV30 and TRBJ1-1; a possible D gene is TRBD1 (5 bases). This CDR3 spans 14 amino acids. With 0 bases removed from V and 7 bases from J, the gap between germline ends came to 15 bases. Germline V gene data show CDR1 as GTSNPN and CDR2 as SVGIG (reference sequence). CDR3 sequence reads: CAWSVGVRESEAFF. In DNA form, the CDR3 reads TGTGCCTGGAGTGTAGGGGTTAGGGAGAGTGAAGCTTTCTTT.

The rearrangement links TRBV6-5 to TRBJ1-2; 7 bases align to TRBD1. After removal of 8 bases from V and 1 base from J, the junction contained 1 base not matched to a gene. CDR1 is MNHEY, CDR2 SVGAGI, per germline. This CDR3 region has 12 residues. In nucleotides, the CDR3 is TGTGCCAGCCACAGGGGTAACTATGGCTACACCTTC. Protein product: CASHRGNYGYTF.

The chain is built from TRBV7-9 and TRBJ2-7; D remains ambiguous. The CDR3 is made up of 12 amino acids. Germline-derived CDR1 and CDR2 are SEHNR and FQNEAQ (reference sequence). The CDR3 DNA reads TGTGCGGAGTCGGGCGCCTCCTACGAGCAGTACTTC. Translating it yields CAESGASYEQYF.

This rearrangement joins TRBV5-1 to TRBJ2-1; D is possibly TRBD1 (6 bases). In germline, CDR1 is SGHRS, CDR2 YFSETQ. The germline V and J ends were trimmed by 5 bases and 1 base, with 13 bases remaining between them. This CDR3 comprises 15 residues. The CDR3 coding sequence is TGCGCCAGCAGTCCCCGACAGGCGTCCTACAATGAGCAGTTCTTC. Translated: CASSPRQASYNEQFF.

The V gene is TRBV7-8, the J gene TRBJ2-1, with 7 bases that match TRBD2. After removal of 3 bases from V and 0 bases from J, the junction contained 2 bases not matched to a gene. Germline CDR1 is SGHVS and CDR2 is FQNEAQ. This CDR3 is 15 amino acids long. CDR3 bases: TGTGCCAGCAGCTTTCCGGGGGGCTCCTACAATGAGCAGTTCTTC. This encodes CASSFPGGSYNEQFF.

A few counts support this clone. The V and J genes are TRBV30 and TRBJ2-4, with 12 bases fitting TRBD2. Germline CDR1 is GTSNPN and CDR2 is SVGIG (reference sequence). This CDR3 spans 17 amino acids. J lost 1 base, V lost 2 bases, and 6 bases had no gene match. The CDR3 DNA is TGTGCCTGGAGTTTACTAGCGGGAGGAGTGGCCAAAAACATTCAGTACTTC. Encoded protein: CAWSLLAGGVAKNIQYF.

The chain employs TRBV7-2 and TRBJ2-7, with D unresolved. The germline CDR1 and CDR2 sequences are SGHTA and FQGNSA. The CDR3 contains 14 residues. V lost 5 bases to trimming and J lost 0 bases, with 11 bases between them. CDR3 DNA: TGTGCCAGCAGCGTCCAAGAGTCCTCCTACGAGCAGTACTTC. This encodes CASSVQESSYEQYF.

V and J are TRBV7-6 and TRBJ2-7; 7 bases match TRBD1. The J segment lost 3 bases and the V segment lost 5 bases, leaving 4 bases of the junction unmatched. Per the germline V gene, CDR1 is SGHVS and CDR2 is FNYEAQ. This CDR3 has 13 amino acids. CDR3 nucleotide sequence: TGTGCCAGCAGCAAGGGACAGCTCTACGAGCAGTACTTC. Its translation is CASSKGQLYEQYF. The complete variable domain, with remaining parts taken from reference TRBV7-6 and TRBJ2-7, reads GAGVSQSPRYKVTKRGQDVALRCDPISGHVSLYWYRQALGQGPEFLTYFNYEAQQDKSGLPNDRFSAERPEGSISTLTIQRTEQRDSAMYRCASSKGQLYEQYFGPGTRLTVT.

For this clone: This sample also contains other DNA sequences that code for the same CDR3. The chain carries TRBV5-1 and TRBJ2-1; the D is unclear. The CDR3 spans 12 residues. Looked up from germline, CDR1 is SGHRS and CDR2 is YFSETQ. V shed 3 bases and J shed 7 bases, with 8 bases lying between them. The CDR3: CASSSDWNEQFF. In DNA, the CDR3 is TGCGCCAGCAGCTCCGACTGGAATGAGCAGTTCTTC.

This clone has just a few counts. The genes are TRBV28 and TRBJ2-1; D is perhaps TRBD2 (5 bases). Germline V gene lookup returns CDR1 MDHEN and CDR2 SYDVKM. The CDR3 is made up of 14 amino acids. The V gene lost 5 bases and the J gene lost 1 base, with 9 bases spanning the gap. CDR3 in DNA: TGTGCCAGCAGTCATCCGGGATCCTACAATGAGCAGTTCTTC. It translates to CASSHPGSYNEQFF.

The rearrangement links TRBV7-3 to TRBJ2-3, with 7 positions matching TRBD1. Germline V gives CDR1 SGHTA, CDR2 FQGTGA. The CDR3 is 14 residues long. Trimming at V came to 6 bases and at J to 6 bases, leaving 9 bases not matched to a gene. The CDR3 here is CASSSSTGSDTQYF. The CDR3 bases are TGTGCCAGCAGTTCATCGACAGGGTCCGATACGCAGTATTTT.

The V gene is TRBV2, the J gene TRBJ1-5; D is unclear. The CDR3 is 14 residues long. The germline V gene has CDR1 SNHLY and CDR2 FYNNEI. Trimming pared 2 bases from V and 7 bases from J, leaving 12 bases between. CDR3 sequence (DNA): TGTGCCAGCAGTGAACGGGATAAAGGACAGCCCCAGCATTTT. It encodes CASSERDKGQPQHF. The full variable domain, completed using reference TRBV2 and TRBJ1-5, is EPEVTQTPSHQVTQMGQEVILRCVPISNHLYFYWYRQILGQKVEFLVSFYNNEISEKSEIFDDQFSVERPDGSNFTLKIRSTKLEDSAMYFCASSERDKGQPQHFGDGTRLSIL.

V gene TRBV7-2 combines with J gene TRBJ2-7; D is possibly TRBD1 or TRBD2 (5 bases each). Trimming stripped 3 bases from V and 2 bases from J, with 11 bases between. The CDR3 totals 14 residues. CDR1 and CDR2 from the germline V gene are SGHTA and FQGNSA. This CDR3 reads CASSFRDVAYEQYF. In DNA form, the CDR3 reads TGTGCCAGCAGCTTCCGGGACGTCGCCTACGAGCAGTACTTC. The variable domain in full, completed from reference TRBV7-2 and TRBJ2-7, reads GAGVSQSPSNKVTEKGKDVELRCDPISGHTALYWYRQSLGQGLEFLIYFQGNSAPDKSGLPSDRFSAERTGGSVSTLTIQRTQQEDSAVYLCASSFRDVAYEQYFGPGTRLTVT.

This clone was detected a few times. The chain is built from TRBV5-1 and TRBJ2-1; 8 nucleotides line up with TRBD2. Germline CDR1 is SGHRS and CDR2 is YFSETQ. This CDR3 region has 16 residues. Unmatched junction bases numbered 7, after V lost 0 bases and J lost 5 bases. In DNA, the CDR3 is TGCGCCAGCAGCTTGGCTTTCCAGCGGGAGCACAATGAGCAGTTCTTC. Protein product: CASSLAFQREHNEQFF.

The chain joins TRBV6-1 to TRBJ1-4; D is uncertain. V lost 5 bases, J lost 8 bases, and 15 bases lay in between. The CDR3 is 14 amino acids. CDR1 and CDR2 from the germline V gene are MNHNS and SASEGT. The CDR3 DNA reads as TGTGCCAGCAGTCACGCTCAAGATGGGGAAAAACTGTTTTTT. This codes for CASSHAQDGEKLFF.